This TCR beta chain was observed in a study of cytomegalovirus exposure and HLA in healthy donors. On the study more broadly: HLA-typed donors were the source of approximately 80 million unique TCRs, which an early data release held.

Trimming stripped 5 bases from V and 13 bases from J, with 18 bases between. CDR1 and CDR2 from the germline V gene are SEHNR and FQNEAQ (reference sequence). CDR3 size: 13 residues. The PCR contained 60 Vbeta and 13 Jbeta primers. The table came from immunoSEQ multiplex PCR; TCRdb's copy has only in-frame clones and leaves some out. The sample gives about 200,000 clones, 80% to 90% of which show up once; about 3% is in the top ten. Remarks on this clone: What it binds is not known.

Whole-study results and caveats: There were reportedly fewer N-insertions in an Asian-associated ancestry cluster than the approximately 670-donor mean, in a later analysis. It was shown in a later analysis that HLA-associated TCR beta chains were more clonally expanded than other, equally common chains. TCR beta V- and J-gene trimming was later associated with a missense DCLRE1C variant.

The specimen was PBMCs. The receptor was isolated from a man aged 30 to 45 in good health and CMV-seronegative. This chain links TRBV7-9 with TRBJ1-5; tentative D call: TRBD1 (5 bases). The CDR3 loop reads CASSPSYSGDQHF. In DNA form, the CDR3 reads TGTGCCAGCAGCCCCTCTTACTCGGGGGATCAGCATTTT.